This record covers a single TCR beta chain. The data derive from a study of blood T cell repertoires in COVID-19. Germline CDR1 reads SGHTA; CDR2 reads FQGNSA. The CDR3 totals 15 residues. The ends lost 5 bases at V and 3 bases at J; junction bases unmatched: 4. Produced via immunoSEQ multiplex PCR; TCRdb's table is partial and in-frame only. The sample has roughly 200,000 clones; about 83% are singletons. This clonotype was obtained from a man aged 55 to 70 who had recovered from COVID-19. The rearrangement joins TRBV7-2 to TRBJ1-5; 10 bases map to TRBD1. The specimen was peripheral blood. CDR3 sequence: CASSPGQGFNQPQHF. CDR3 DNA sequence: TGTGCCAGCAGCCCGGGACAGGGGTTCAATCAGCCCCAGCATTTT.